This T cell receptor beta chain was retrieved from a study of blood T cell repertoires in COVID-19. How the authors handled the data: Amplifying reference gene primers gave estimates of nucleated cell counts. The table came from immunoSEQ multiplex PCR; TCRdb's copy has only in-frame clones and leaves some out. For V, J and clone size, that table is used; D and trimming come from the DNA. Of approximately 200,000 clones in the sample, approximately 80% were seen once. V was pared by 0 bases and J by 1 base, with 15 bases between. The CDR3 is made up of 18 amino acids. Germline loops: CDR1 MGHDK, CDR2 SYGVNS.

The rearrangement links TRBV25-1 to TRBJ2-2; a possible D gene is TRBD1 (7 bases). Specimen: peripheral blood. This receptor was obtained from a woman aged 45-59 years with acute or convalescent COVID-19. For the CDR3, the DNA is TGTGCCAGCAGTGAATACGGAGGGGGCAGGGTGAACACCGGGGAGCTGTTTTTT. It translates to CASSEYGGGRVNTGELFF.